Reported below is one T cell receptor beta chain. Data came from immunoSEQ multiplex PCR; TCRdb stores just in-frame clones and leaves some out. The sample contains roughly 590,000 clones, about 95% of which appear only once. Deletions cut 2 bases from V and 4 bases from J, with 11 bases between. Per germline, CDR1 MNHNS and CDR2 SASEGT. CDR3 length equals 15 residues. This entry belongs to a study of shared clonotypes between healthy human individuals. Naive-designated CD8 cells lacked CD45RO, were positively enriched for CCR7, and omitted terminally differentiated effector memory CD45RA+ cells. The sample taken for sequencing was naive CD8+ T cells sorted from blood. This chain joins TRBV6-1 and TRBJ2-2; D is possibly TRBD1 (5 bases). This TCR was sampled from a woman between 25 and 40 years old in good health. DNA of the CDR3: TGTGCCAGCAGTGAAAAAGGGGTTGGCACCGGGGAGCTGTTTTTT. Its translation: CASSEKGVGTGELFF.